Presented here are 11 T cell receptor beta chains from one specimen sequenced in a study of blood T cells in healthy people across ages. Then a second PCR, running roughly 6 to 11 cycles, was carried out with a sample-barcoded 5' primer and a J-beta primer mix. TCRdb passed the 5' RACE reads through MiXCR, listing each CDR3 protein once. The data contain hundreds of thousands of distinct CDR3 sequences, around 32% of them seen just once; the ten biggest clones take up roughly 14%. The sequencing sample was made of blood. These receptors originate from a woman of 80 years or more in good health.

Ten or more counts support this clonotype. V is TRBV28 and J is TRBJ2-7; the match to TRBD2 covers 7 bases. Unmatched junction bases numbered 12, after V lost 2 bases and J lost 5 bases. The germline gives CDR1 MDHEN, CDR2 SYDVKM. This CDR3 is 16 amino acids long. CDR3 loop: CASSLGGTIRIHEQYF. CDR3 in DNA: TGTGCCAGCAGTTTAGGAGGGACTATCCGTATCCACGAGCAGTACTTC.

V usage is TRBV29-1 and J usage is TRBJ1-4, with unresolved D. Germline CDR1 is SQVTM and CDR2 is ANQGSEA. V was pared by 5 bases and J by 0 bases, with 19 bases between. The CDR3 sequence is 17 residues long. CDR3 amino acids: CSVSGSMMEATNEKLFF. The CDR3, as DNA: TGCAGCGTTAGTGGCTCTATGATGGAGGCAACTAATGAAAAACTGTTTTTT. Full variable domain (outside the CDR3, taken from reference TRBV29-1 and TRBJ1-4): SAVISQKPSRDICQRGTSLTIQCQVDSQVTMMFWYRQQPGQSLTLIATANQGSEATYESGFVIDKFPISRPNLTFSTLTVSNMSPEDSSIYLCSVSGSMMEATNEKLFFGSGTQLSVL.

This chain joins TRBV19 and TRBJ2-1; 10 nucleotides align to TRBD2. The DNA matches TRBJ2-7 better at its end, which makes the J call doubtful. The CDR3 loop spans 15 amino acids. CDR1 is LNHDA and CDR2 is SQIVND in the germline V gene (reference sequence). DNA of the CDR3: TGTGCCAGTAGTCTAACTAGCGGGGTCTACAATGAGCAGTACTTC. It translates to CASSLTSGVYNEQYF.

A word on this clonotype: A much more abundant neighbour one base away suggests this may be a read error. Without the conserved terminal phenylalanine or tryptophan, this CDR3 likely stems from a read error. CDR3 protein: CASIFTSGYNEQFL. CDR3 DNA: TGTGCCAGCATCTTTACTAGCGGTTACAATGAGCAGTTCCTC. The rearrangement links TRBV2 to TRBJ2-1, with 8 bases matching TRBD2. The germline V gene encodes CDR1 SNHLY and CDR2 FYNNEI. V shed 7 bases, J shed 4 bases, and the junction held 6 bases outside the gene matches. The CDR3 totals 14 residues.

This chain links TRBV6-1 with TRBJ1-6, with TRBD1 matching over 8 bases. Germline V gene sequence: CDR1 MNHNS, CDR2 SASEGT. This CDR3 has 14 amino acids. V trimming: 1 base; J trimming: 11 bases; junction bases outside the gene matches: 4. The CDR3 sequence is CASSEGTGSTPLHF. For the CDR3, the DNA is TGTGCCAGCAGTGAAGGGACAGGGAGCACACCCCTCCACTTT.

This clonotype was detected many times. This chain joins TRBV5-1 and TRBJ1-2; D gene unclear. Trimming took 4 bases from V and 2 from J, leaving 9 bases between them. The CDR3 has 13 amino acids. Germline loops: CDR1 SGHRS, CDR2 YFSETQ. The CDR3 sequence: CASSPGSNYGYTF. The CDR3 bases are TGCGCCAGCAGCCCCGGGAGCAACTATGGCTACACCTTC.

This clonotype was observed at least ten times. The V gene is TRBV6-1, the J gene TRBJ2-7; TRBD2 might be the D (6 bases). Germline V CDR1 and CDR2: MNHNS, SASEGT. V gave up 0 bases and J gave up 0 bases, with 12 bases separating them. This CDR3 is built from 16 residues. CDR3 sequence: CASSEAWRGSSYEQYF. The CDR3 coding sequence is TGTGCCAGCAGTGAAGCGTGGCGGGGATCCTCCTACGAGCAGTACTTC.

Details on this clonotype: The germline gene is not matched at one end of the junction; a read error may be the cause. This chain joins TRBV20-1 and TRBJ1-5, with 10 bases that match TRBD1. The CDR3 consists of 17 residues. Germline V gene data show CDR1 as DFQATT and CDR2 as SNEGSKA (reference sequence). The DNA for the CDR3 is TGCAGTGCTAGAGGACAGGGGGCAGGTCTTCGCAATCACCCCCAGCATTTT. Protein product: CSARGQGAGLRNHPQHF.

This clonotype has only a few counts. The DNA of the CDR3 is TGTGCCAGCTTCACCACGCCAAGGGCAGGCGATACGCAGTATTTT. This sequence encodes CASFTTPRAGDTQYF. This chain links TRBV18 with TRBJ2-3; the D is unclear. CDR1 is KGHSH and CDR2 is LQKENI in the germline V gene. CDR3 length: 15 amino acids. The ends were cut back, 7 bases at V and 6 bases at J, with 20 bases in the middle.

This chain joins TRBV20-1 and TRBJ2-1; 7 bases agree with TRBD1. Germline assignment: CDR1 DFQATT and CDR2 SNEGSKA (reference sequence). The V segment lost 1 base and the J segment 15 bases; nucleotides outside the gene matches: 6. The CDR3 loop spans 11 amino acids. CDR3 sequence reads: CSARGQGRPFF. CDR3 sequence (DNA): TGCAGTGCTAGAGGACAGGGTCGACCGTTCTTC.

The V call is TRBV10-3, the J call TRBJ2-3; the D gene is possibly TRBD2 (5 bases). Germline V gene sequence: CDR1 ENHRY, CDR2 SYGVKD. V lost 4 bases, J lost 3 bases, and 5 bases lay in between. This CDR3 spans 12 amino acids. The CDR3 sequence: CAISGGTDTQYF. DNA for the CDR3: TGTGCCATCAGTGGCGGGACAGATACGCAGTATTTT.